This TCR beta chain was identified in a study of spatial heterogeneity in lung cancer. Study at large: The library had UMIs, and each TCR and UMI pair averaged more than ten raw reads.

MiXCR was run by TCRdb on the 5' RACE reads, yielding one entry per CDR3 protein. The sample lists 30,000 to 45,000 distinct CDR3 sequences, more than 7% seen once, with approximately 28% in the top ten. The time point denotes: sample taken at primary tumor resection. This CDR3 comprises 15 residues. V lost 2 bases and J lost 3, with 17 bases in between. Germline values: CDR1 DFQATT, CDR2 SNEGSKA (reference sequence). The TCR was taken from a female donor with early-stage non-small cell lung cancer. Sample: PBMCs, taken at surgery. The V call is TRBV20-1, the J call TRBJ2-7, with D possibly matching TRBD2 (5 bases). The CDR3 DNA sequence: TGCAGTGCTAGACAGGCGGCGGTTGGGAGCTACGAGCAGTACTTC. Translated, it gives CSARQAAVGSYEQYF.